One and the same sample provided the 14 T cell receptor beta chains below, sequenced in a study of cytomegalovirus exposure and HLA in healthy donors. Primers for the PCR totalled 60 Vbeta and 13 Jbeta. Here immunoSEQ multiplex PCR was the method, and the copy in TCRdb shows in-frame clones only, minus some. The data hold about 180,000 clones, with 75% to 85% observed a single time. The specimen sequenced was PBMCs. The receptors shown here come from a woman aged 18-30 years in good health and CMV-seropositive.

The rearrangement uses TRBV2 and TRBJ1-1; 10 bases are a match to TRBD1. After removal of 9 bases from V and 4 bases from J, the junction contained 8 bases not matched to a gene. The CDR3 has 14 amino acids. Per the germline V gene, CDR1 is SNHLY and CDR2 is FYNNEI. The CDR3 here is CARGQGTEFTEAFF. The CDR3 coding sequence is TGTGCCAGGGGACAGGGGACGGAATTCACTGAAGCTTTCTTT.

V usage is TRBV29-1 and J usage is TRBJ2-3; a possible D gene is TRBD1 (6 bases). V was pared by 6 bases and J by 3 bases, with 13 bases between. This CDR3 is built from 13 residues. Germline V gene sequence: CDR1 SQVTM, CDR2 ANQGSEA. In DNA, the CDR3 is TGCAGCGTCCGAGGGCAGGGGACAGATACGCAGTATTTT. It is translated as CSVRGQGTDTQYF.

The CDR3 sequence is CASSLEGTSSGDEHYEQYF. The DNA for the CDR3 is TGCGCCAGCAGCTTGGAGGGGACCTCTAGCGGCGACGAACACTACGAGCAGTACTTC. The chain joins TRBV5-1 to TRBJ2-7, with 7 bases identical to TRBD2. Germline CDR1 and CDR2: SGHRS and YFSETQ. V trimming: 0 bases; J trimming: 3 bases; junction bases outside the gene matches: 18. CDR3 size: 19 residues.

The chain carries TRBV5-4 and TRBJ2-3; 8 bases align to TRBD2. CDR1 is SGHNT, CDR2 YYREEE, per germline (reference sequence). The length of the CDR3 is 16 residues. V was clipped by 4 bases and J by 2 bases; unmatched bases: 9. The DNA for the CDR3 is TGTGCCAGCAGCCGGGCGGGGGGTTCCCTCACAGATACGCAGTATTTT. Residues: CASSRAGGSLTDTQYF.

This sequence joins TRBV30 and TRBJ2-4, with 10 bases that match TRBD1. Germline CDR1 reads GTSNPN; CDR2 reads SVGIG (reference sequence). The V segment lost 2 bases and the J segment 6 bases; nucleotides outside the gene matches: 7. The CDR3 spans 15 residues. In nucleotides, the CDR3 is TGTGCCTGGAGTTTGGGGACAGGGGATGGAAACATTCAGTACTTC. Amino acids: CAWSLGTGDGNIQYF.

This chain links TRBV19 with TRBJ1-6; D uncertain. Germline values: CDR1 LNHDA, CDR2 SQIVND (reference sequence). The CDR3 sequence is 16 residues long. Deletions cut 3 bases from V and 0 bases from J, with 9 bases between. CDR3 sequence: CASSISRSSYNSPLHF. The CDR3 DNA follows: TGTGCCAGTAGTATCTCCAGAAGCTCCTATAATTCACCCCTCCACTTT. The full variable domain, rest sourced from reference TRBV19 and TRBJ1-6, is DGGITQSPKYLFRKEGQNVTLSCEQNLNHDAMYWYRQDPGQGLRLIYYSQIVNDFQKGDIAEGYSVSREKKESFPLTVTSAQKNPTAFYLCASSISRSSYNSPLHFGNGTRLTVT.

The chain has TRBV7-9 and TRBJ2-7, with D maybe TRBD1 (5 bases). CDR1 is SEHNR, CDR2 FQNEAQ, per germline (reference sequence). V dropped 2 bases and J dropped 6 bases, with 11 bases sitting between them. This CDR3 region has 13 residues. CDR3 amino acids: CASSLSQGGEQYF. CDR3 DNA: TGTGCCAGCAGCTTAAGCCAGGGCGGCGAGCAGTACTTC.

The chain links TRBV9 to TRBJ1-2, with TRBD1 matching over 9 bases. The J segment lost 5 bases and the V segment lost 4 bases, leaving 12 bases of the junction unmatched. CDR3 size: 16 residues. Germline assignment: CDR1 SGDLS and CDR2 YYNGEE. Written as DNA, the CDR3 is TGTGCCAGCAGCCGTGGACGGGACAGGGTTCAATATGGCTACACCTTC. Residues: CASSRGRDRVQYGYTF. Complete variable domain (other parts from reference TRBV9 and TRBJ1-2): DSGVTQTPKHLITATGQRVTLRCSPRSGDLSVYWYQQSLDQGLQFLIQYYNGEERAKGNILERFSAQQFPDLHSELNLSSLELGDSALYFCASSRGRDRVQYGYTFGSGTRLTVV.

Note on this clone: The junction departs from germline at one end; a sequencing error may be responsible. The chain joins TRBV4-2 to TRBJ2-7; D is unresolved. Germline assignment: CDR1 LGHNA and CDR2 YNFKEQ. The CDR3 runs to 14 residues. CDR3 coding DNA: TGTGCCAGTAGCCAAGGGCGGAGCTCCTACGAGCAGTACTTC. Residues: CASSQGRSSYEQYF.

This clone was recorded once. One junction end does not reproduce the germline sequence, and a read error may be involved. The chain employs TRBV7-2 and TRBJ2-5, with 8 nucleotides matching TRBD2. The germline V gene encodes CDR1 SGHTA and CDR2 FQGNSA. This CDR3 comprises 15 residues. The DNA for the CDR3 is TGTGCCAGCAGCGCTCCCAGCGGGGGACAAGAGACCAAGTACTTC. It codes for CASSAPSGGQETKYF.

The DNA of the CDR3 is TGTGCCAGCAGCTTGGTCAGTTACTATGGCTACACCTTC. As protein: CASSLVSYYGYTF. The chain employs TRBV4-2 and TRBJ1-2; D gene uncertain. CDR1 is LGHNA, CDR2 YNFKEQ, per germline. The CDR3 is made up of 13 amino acids. The ends were cut back, 5 bases at V and 3 bases at J, with 10 bases in the middle.

J is TRBJ2-3 and V is TRBV4-2, with 7 bases identical to TRBD2. After removal of 1 base from V and 1 base from J, the junction contained 8 bases not matched to a gene. This CDR3 is 17 amino acids long. Germline CDR1 and CDR2: LGHNA and YNFKEQ. Here the CDR3 DNA reads TGTGCCAGCAGCCAAGGGGAGGGTGGGAGGGGCACAGATACGCAGTATTTT. Its translation is CASSQGEGGRGTDTQYF.

This sequence joins TRBV10-3 and TRBJ1-2; maybe TRBD1 (5 bases). Trimming removed 11 bases at V and 7 bases at J, with 20 bases between. The germline gives CDR1 ENHRY, CDR2 SYGVKD. The CDR3 is 13 amino acids. Here the CDR3 DNA reads TGTGCCTCCACCCTGGGGGGACGAGGTGGCTACACCTTC. It codes for CASTLGGRGGYTF.

The sample holds a few counts of this clone. The rearrangement uses TRBV12-5 and TRBJ2-4; 10 bases line up with TRBD1. Losses at the gene ends were 1 base for V and 0 bases for J; bases not matched to a gene: 9. Looked up from germline, CDR1 is LGHNT and CDR2 is FRNRAP. The CDR3 runs to 19 residues. CDR3 coding DNA: TGTGCTAGTGGTTTGGCGAGGCCGGGACAGGGGCTAGCCAAAAACATTCAGTACTTC. The encoded protein is CASGLARPGQGLAKNIQYF. The entire variable domain, with the rest obtained from reference TRBV12-5 and TRBJ2-4, is as follows: DARVTQTPRHKVTEMGQEVTMRCQPILGHNTVFWYRQTMMQGLELLAYFRNRAPLDDSGMPKDRFSAEMPDATLATLKIQPSEPRDSAVYFCASGLARPGQGLAKNIQYFGAGTRLSVL.